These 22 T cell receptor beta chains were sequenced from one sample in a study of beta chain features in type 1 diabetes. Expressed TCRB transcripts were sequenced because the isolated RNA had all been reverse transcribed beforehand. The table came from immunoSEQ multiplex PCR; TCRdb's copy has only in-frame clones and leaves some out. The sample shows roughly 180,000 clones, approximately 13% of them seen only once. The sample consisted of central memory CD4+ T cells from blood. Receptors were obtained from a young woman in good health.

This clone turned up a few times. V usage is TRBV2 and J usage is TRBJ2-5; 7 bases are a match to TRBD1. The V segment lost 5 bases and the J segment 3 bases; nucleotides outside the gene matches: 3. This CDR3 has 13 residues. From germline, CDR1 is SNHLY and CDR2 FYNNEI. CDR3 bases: TGTGCCAGCAGTAGGGACAGTAAAGAGACCCAGTACTTC. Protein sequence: CASSRDSKETQYF.

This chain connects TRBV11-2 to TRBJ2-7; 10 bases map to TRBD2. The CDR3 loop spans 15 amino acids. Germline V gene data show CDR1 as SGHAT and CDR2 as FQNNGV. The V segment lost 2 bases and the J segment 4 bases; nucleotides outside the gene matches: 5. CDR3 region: CASSLWSGRAYEQYF. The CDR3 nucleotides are TGTGCCAGCAGCTTATGGAGCGGGAGGGCTTACGAGCAGTACTTC.

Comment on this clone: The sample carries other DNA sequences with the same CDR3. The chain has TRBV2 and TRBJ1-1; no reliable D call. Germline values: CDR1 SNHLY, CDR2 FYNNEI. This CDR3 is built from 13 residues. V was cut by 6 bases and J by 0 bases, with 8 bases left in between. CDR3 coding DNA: TGTGCCAGCAGCGGGAGCCTGAACACTGAAGCTTTCTTT. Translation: CASSGSLNTEAFF.

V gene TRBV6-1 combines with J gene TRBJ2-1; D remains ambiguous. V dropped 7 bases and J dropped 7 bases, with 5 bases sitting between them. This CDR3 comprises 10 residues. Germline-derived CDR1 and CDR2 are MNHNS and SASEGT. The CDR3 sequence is CASISNEQFF. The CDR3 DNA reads TGTGCCAGCATCTCTAATGAGCAGTTCTTC.

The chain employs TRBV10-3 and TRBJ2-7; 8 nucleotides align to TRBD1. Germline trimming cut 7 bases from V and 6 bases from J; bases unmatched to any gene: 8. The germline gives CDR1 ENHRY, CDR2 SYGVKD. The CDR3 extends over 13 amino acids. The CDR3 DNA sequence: TGTGCCATCAACGAGGACAGGGTTGGCGAGCAGTACTTC. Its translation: CAINEDRVGEQYF.

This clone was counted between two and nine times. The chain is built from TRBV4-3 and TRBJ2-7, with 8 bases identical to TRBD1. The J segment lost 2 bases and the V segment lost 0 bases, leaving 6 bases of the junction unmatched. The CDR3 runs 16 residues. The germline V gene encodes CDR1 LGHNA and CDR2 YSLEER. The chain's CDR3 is CASSQDPGGGPYEQYF. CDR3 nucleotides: TGCGCCAGCAGCCAAGACCCAGGGGGCGGCCCCTACGAGCAGTACTTC.

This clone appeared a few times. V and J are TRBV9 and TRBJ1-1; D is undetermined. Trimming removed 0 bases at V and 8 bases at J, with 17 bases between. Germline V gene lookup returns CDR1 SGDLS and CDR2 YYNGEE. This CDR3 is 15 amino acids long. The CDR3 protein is CASSVEFQVPPEAFF. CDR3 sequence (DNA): TGTGCCAGCAGCGTAGAATTCCAGGTCCCCCCAGAAGCTTTCTTT.

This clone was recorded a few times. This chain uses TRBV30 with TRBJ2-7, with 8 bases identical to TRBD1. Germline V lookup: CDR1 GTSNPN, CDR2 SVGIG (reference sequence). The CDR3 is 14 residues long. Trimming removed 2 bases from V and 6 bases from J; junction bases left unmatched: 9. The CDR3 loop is CAWSLEARGREQYF. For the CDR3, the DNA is TGTGCCTGGAGTCTCGAGGCCAGGGGGCGCGAGCAGTACTTC.

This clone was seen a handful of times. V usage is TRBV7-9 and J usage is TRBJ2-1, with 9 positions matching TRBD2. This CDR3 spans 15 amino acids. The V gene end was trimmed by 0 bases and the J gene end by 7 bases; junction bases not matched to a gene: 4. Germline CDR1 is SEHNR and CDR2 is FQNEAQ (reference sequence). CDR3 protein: CASSLAAGGTNEQFF. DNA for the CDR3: TGTGCCAGCAGCTTAGCAGCGGGGGGTACGAATGAGCAGTTCTTC.

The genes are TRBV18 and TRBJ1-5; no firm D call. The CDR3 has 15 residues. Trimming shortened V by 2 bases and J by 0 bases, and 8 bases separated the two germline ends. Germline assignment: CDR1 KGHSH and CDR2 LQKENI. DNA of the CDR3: TGTGCCAGCTCACCAGAGAAGCATAGCAATCAGCCCCAGCATTTT. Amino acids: CASSPEKHSNQPQHF.

The CDR3 DNA follows: TGCGCCAGCAGCTCGCTTATTAGCGGGAGGAGCACAGATACGCAGTATTTT. Protein product: CASSSLISGRSTDTQYF. This rearrangement joins TRBV5-1 to TRBJ2-3; 10 bases line up with TRBD2. V lost 3 bases and J lost 0; bases outside the gene matches: 7. This CDR3 is 17 amino acids long. CDR1 and CDR2 from the germline V gene are SGHRS and YFSETQ. Together with reference TRBV5-1 and TRBJ2-3, the CDR3 gives the full variable domain: KAGVTQTPRYLIKTRGQQVTLSCSPISGHRSVSWYQQTPGQGLQFLFEYFSETQRNKGNFPGRFSGRQFSNSRSEMNVSTLELGDSALYLCASSSLISGRSTDTQYFGPGTRLTVL.

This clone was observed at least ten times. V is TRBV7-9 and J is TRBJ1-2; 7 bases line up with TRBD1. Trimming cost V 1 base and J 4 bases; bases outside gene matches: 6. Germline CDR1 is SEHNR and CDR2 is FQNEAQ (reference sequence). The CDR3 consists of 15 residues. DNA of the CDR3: TGTGCCAGCAGCTTAGGACAGGGCCACAGCTATGGCTACACCTTC. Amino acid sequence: CASSLGQGHSYGYTF.

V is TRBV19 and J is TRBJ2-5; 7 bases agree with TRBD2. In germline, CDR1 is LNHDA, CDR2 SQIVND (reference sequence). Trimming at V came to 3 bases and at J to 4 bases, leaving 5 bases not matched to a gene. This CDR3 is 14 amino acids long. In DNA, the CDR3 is TGTGCCAGTAGTATGATGGGGGGGGGAGAGACCCAGTACTTC. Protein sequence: CASSMMGGGETQYF.

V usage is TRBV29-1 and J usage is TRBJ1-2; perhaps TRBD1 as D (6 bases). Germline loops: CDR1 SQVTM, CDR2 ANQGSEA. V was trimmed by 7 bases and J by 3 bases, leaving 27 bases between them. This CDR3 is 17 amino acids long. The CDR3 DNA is TGCAGCGCGTTCGGAGTAGGTGGGCGGAAGGGGGACTATGGCTACACCTTC. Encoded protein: CSAFGVGGRKGDYGYTF.

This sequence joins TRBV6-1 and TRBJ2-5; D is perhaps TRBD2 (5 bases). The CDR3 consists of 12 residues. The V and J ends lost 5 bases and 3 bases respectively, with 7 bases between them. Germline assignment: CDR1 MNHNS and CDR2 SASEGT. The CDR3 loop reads CASSTREETQYF. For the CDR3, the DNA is TGTGCCAGCAGTACGAGGGAAGAGACCCAGTACTTC.

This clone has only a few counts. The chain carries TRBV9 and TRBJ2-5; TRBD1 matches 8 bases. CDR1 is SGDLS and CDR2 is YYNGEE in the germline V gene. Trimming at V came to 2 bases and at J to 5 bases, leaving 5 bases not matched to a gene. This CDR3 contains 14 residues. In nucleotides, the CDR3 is TGTGCCAGCAGCGTGGCACAGGGGGACGAGACCCAGTACTTC. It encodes CASSVAQGDETQYF.

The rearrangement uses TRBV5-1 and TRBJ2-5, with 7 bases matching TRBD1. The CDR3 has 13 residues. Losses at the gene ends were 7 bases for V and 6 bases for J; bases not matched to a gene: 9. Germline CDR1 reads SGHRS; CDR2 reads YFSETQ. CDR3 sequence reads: CASQGDSGQTQYF. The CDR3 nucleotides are TGCGCCAGCCAAGGGGACAGTGGCCAGACCCAGTACTTC.

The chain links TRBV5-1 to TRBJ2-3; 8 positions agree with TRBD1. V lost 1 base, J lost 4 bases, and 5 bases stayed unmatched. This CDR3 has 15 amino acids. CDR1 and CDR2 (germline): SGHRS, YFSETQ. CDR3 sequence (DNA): TGCGCCAGCAGCTTGTCCCGGGGACAGGCAGATACGCAGTATTTT. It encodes CASSLSRGQADTQYF.

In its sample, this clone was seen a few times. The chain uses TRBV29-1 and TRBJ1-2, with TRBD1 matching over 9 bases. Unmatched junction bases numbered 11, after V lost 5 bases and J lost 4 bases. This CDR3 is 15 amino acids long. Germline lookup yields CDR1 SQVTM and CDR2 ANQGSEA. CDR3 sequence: CSVTRTGGRSYGYTF. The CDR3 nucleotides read TGCAGCGTTACGAGAACAGGGGGCAGGAGCTATGGCTACACCTTC.

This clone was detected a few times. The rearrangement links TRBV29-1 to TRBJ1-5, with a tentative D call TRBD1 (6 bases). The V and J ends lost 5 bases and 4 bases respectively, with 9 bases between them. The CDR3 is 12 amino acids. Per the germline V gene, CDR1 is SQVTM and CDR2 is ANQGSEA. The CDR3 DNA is TGCAGCGTTACTCAGGGGAATCAGCCCCAGCATTTT. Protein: CSVTQGNQPQHF.

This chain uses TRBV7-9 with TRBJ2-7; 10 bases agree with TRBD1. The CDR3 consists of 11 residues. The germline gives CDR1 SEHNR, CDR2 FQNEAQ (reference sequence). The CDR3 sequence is CSGQGAYEQYF. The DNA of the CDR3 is TGTTCCGGACAGGGGGCCTACGAGCAGTACTTC.

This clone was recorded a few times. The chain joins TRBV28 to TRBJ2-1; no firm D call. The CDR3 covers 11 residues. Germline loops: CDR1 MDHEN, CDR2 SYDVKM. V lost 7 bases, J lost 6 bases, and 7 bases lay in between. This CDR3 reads CASISFNEQFF. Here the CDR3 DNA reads TGTGCCAGCATAAGCTTCAATGAGCAGTTCTTC. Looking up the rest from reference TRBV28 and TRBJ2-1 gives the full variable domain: DVKVTQSSRYLVKRTGEKVFLECVQDMDHENMFWYRQDPGLGLRLIYFSYDVKMKEKGDIPEGYSVSREKKERFSLILESASTNQTSMYLCASISFNEQFFGPGTRLTVL.